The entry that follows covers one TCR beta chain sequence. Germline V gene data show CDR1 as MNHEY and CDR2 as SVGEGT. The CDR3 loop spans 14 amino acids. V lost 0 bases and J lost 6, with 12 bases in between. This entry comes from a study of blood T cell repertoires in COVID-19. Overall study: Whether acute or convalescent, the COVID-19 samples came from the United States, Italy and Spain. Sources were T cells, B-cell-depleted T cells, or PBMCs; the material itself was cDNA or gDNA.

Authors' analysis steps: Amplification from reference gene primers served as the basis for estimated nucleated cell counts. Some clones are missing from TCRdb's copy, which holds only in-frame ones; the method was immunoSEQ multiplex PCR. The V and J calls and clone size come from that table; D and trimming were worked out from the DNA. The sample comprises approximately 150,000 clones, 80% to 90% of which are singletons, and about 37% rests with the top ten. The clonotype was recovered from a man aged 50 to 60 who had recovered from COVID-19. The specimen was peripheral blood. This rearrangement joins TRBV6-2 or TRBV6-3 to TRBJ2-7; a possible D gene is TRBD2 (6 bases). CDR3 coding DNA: TGTGCCAGCAGTTACTCCGCTAGCGTGTCCGAGCAGTACTTC. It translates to CASSYSASVSEQYF.